The 24 T cell receptor beta chains below were found in one sample sequenced in a study of siplizumab effects on memory and regulatory T cells. Repertoires were generated with immunoSEQ multiplex PCR, while TCRdb's copy carries only in-frame clones and drops some. The profile shows under 100,000 clones, roughly 87% of them singletons. The material sequenced was Tregs sorted from blood. These receptors were taken from a human donor in good health.

This clone was picked up one time. The V gene is TRBV5-5, the J gene TRBJ2-7; 7 positions agree with TRBD1. The length of the CDR3 is 15 residues. The V segment lost 2 bases and the J segment 0 bases; nucleotides outside the gene matches: 5. CDR1 and CDR2 (germline): SGHKS, YYEKEE (reference sequence). The DNA of the CDR3 is TGTGCCAGCAGCTTCCGGGACAGAACCTCCTACGAGCAGTACTTC. Translating gives CASSFRDRTSYEQYF.

V gene TRBV28 combines with J gene TRBJ2-6, with 12 bases identical to TRBD1. The V gene end was trimmed by 7 bases and the J gene end by 3 bases; junction bases not matched to a gene: 7. Germline-derived CDR1 and CDR2 are MDHEN and SYDVKM. The CDR3 totals 17 residues. CDR3 sequence reads: CASTQGQGALGANVLTF. As DNA, the CDR3 is TGTGCCAGCACCCAGGGACAGGGGGCACTTGGGGCCAACGTCCTGACTTTC. Complete variable domain (other parts from reference TRBV28 and TRBJ2-6): DVKVTQSSRYLVKRTGEKVFLECVQDMDHENMFWYRQDPGLGLRLIYFSYDVKMKEKGDIPEGYSVSREKKERFSLILESASTNQTSMYLCASTQGQGALGANVLTFGAGSRLTVL.

The V call is TRBV7-2, the J call TRBJ1-2; 7 bases fit TRBD1. The germline CDR1 and CDR2 sequences are SGHTA and FQGNSA. After removal of 5 bases from V and 3 bases from J, the junction contained 9 bases not matched to a gene. The CDR3 has 15 amino acids. CDR3 nucleotide sequence: TGTGCCAGCAGCATTGATACAGGGGTGCACTATGGCTACACCTTC. As protein: CASSIDTGVHYGYTF. The whole variable domain, filled in from reference TRBV7-2 and TRBJ1-2, reads GAGVSQSPSNKVTEKGKDVELRCDPISGHTALYWYRQSLGQGLEFLIYFQGNSAPDKSGLPSDRFSAERTGGSVSTLTIQRTQQEDSAVYLCASSIDTGVHYGYTFGSGTRLTVV.

The chain joins TRBV4-2 to TRBJ1-4; D not resolved. V lost 0 bases to trimming and J lost 0 bases, with 8 bases between them. The CDR3 totals 16 residues. Per germline, CDR1 LGHNA and CDR2 YNFKEQ. CDR3 bases: TGTGCCAGCAGCCAAGATTTGACGACAACTAATGAAAAACTGTTTTTT. Amino acid sequence: CASSQDLTTTNEKLFF.

The chain employs TRBV7-3 and TRBJ2-7; TRBD1 or TRBD2 may be the D gene (5 bases each). Trimming removed 9 bases from V and 6 bases from J, with 27 bases in between. Germline values: CDR1 SGHTA, CDR2 FQGTGA. This CDR3 is 16 amino acids long. CDR3 DNA: TGTGCCAGGGGGCTCACAAGCCTACTAGGGGTGGGCGAGCAGTACTTC. It yields the protein CARGLTSLLGVGEQYF.

The chain links TRBV30 to TRBJ1-5; D is unresolved. CDR1 is GTSNPN, CDR2 SVGIG, per germline (reference sequence). V was shortened by 0 bases and J by 0 bases, with 9 bases between the two germline ends. This CDR3 comprises 15 residues. For the CDR3, the DNA is TGTGCCTGGAGTGTGGGCCAGGCTAGCAATCAGCCCCAGCATTTT. Its protein product is CAWSVGQASNQPQHF.

The chain recombines TRBV11-3 with TRBJ2-3, with a weak D call TRBD2 (5 bases). The CDR3 totals 14 residues. In germline, CDR1 is SGHNT, CDR2 YENEEA. V lost 1 base to trimming and J lost 3 bases, with 8 bases between them. CDR3 sequence reads: CASSLGAGTDTQYF. Written as DNA, the CDR3 is TGTGCCAGCAGCTTAGGGGCGGGTACAGATACGCAGTATTTT. Looking up the rest from reference TRBV11-3 and TRBJ2-3 gives the full variable domain: EAGVVQSPRYKIIEKKQPVAFWCNPISGHNTLYWYLQNLGQGPELLIRYENEEAVDDSQLPKDRFSAERLKGVDSTLKIQPAELGDSAVYLCASSLGAGTDTQYFGPGTRLTVL.

The chain couples TRBV9 to TRBJ2-6; D may correspond to TRBD1 or TRBD2 (5 bases each). Per germline, CDR1 SGDLS and CDR2 YYNGEE. The CDR3 spans 15 residues. The V end lost 1 base, the J end lost 4 bases, and 9 bases lay between the germline ends. CDR3 amino acids: CASSVWGSGANVLTF. The CDR3 region has the DNA TGTGCCAGCAGCGTATGGGGGTCCGGGGCCAACGTCCTGACTTTC.

This chain links TRBV18 with TRBJ2-3; D unresolved. V dropped 9 bases and J dropped 2 bases, with 6 bases sitting between them. CDR3 length: 11 residues. CDR1 is KGHSH and CDR2 is LQKENI in the germline V gene. The CDR3 DNA is TGTGCCAGTCGAAACACAGATACGCAGTATTTT. It is translated as CASRNTDTQYF.

CDR3 sequence (DNA): TGTGCCAGCACCCCAACAGGGGGGCTTCTGACCTCTAACTATGGCTACACCTTC. It yields the protein CASTPTGGLLTSNYGYTF. The V call is TRBV28, the J call TRBJ1-2; 8 nucleotides agree with TRBD1. Per germline, CDR1 MDHEN and CDR2 SYDVKM. The CDR3 is 18 amino acids. Losses at the gene ends were 7 bases for V and 0 bases for J; bases not matched to a gene: 16.

The chain has TRBV28 and TRBJ1-2; tentative D call: TRBD1 (6 bases). This CDR3 has 11 residues. Germline values: CDR1 MDHEN, CDR2 SYDVKM. V lost 8 bases to trimming and J lost 5 bases, with 9 bases between them. The CDR3 bases are TGTGCCAGCGGACAGTTATATGGCTACACCTTC. Translation gives CASGQLYGYTF.

V is TRBV7-7 and J is TRBJ2-2; D remains ambiguous. The V gene lost 10 bases and the J gene lost 6 bases, with 9 bases spanning the gap. The CDR3 has 11 amino acids. Germline CDR1 reads SSHAT; CDR2 reads FNYEAQ (reference sequence). The CDR3 loop reads CATSGAGELFF. The CDR3 nucleotides are TGTGCCACCTCTGGGGCCGGGGAGCTGTTTTTT.

The gene calls are TRBV7-9 and TRBJ2-3; 11 bases match TRBD2. This CDR3 comprises 18 residues. V shed 2 bases, J shed 5 bases, and the junction held 12 bases outside the gene matches. Looked up from germline, CDR1 is SEHNR and CDR2 is FQNEAQ (reference sequence). The CDR3 sequence: CASSLPTRSGGAGDTQYF. CDR3 DNA: TGTGCCAGCAGCTTACCAACCCGTAGCGGGGGGGCGGGAGATACGCAGTATTTT.

V gene TRBV5-1 combines with J gene TRBJ2-1, with 9 positions matching TRBD2. Germline V CDR1 and CDR2: SGHRS, YFSETQ. The V gene end was trimmed by 4 bases and the J gene end by 8 bases; junction bases not matched to a gene: 4. CDR3 size: 13 residues. The CDR3: CASSELAGYEQFF. The CDR3 DNA reads TGCGCCAGCAGCGAGCTAGCGGGGTATGAGCAGTTCTTC.

The CDR3 DNA reads TGTGCCAGCAGTGAATATGGCCTTAATGAAAAACTGTTTTTT. It codes for CASSEYGLNEKLFF. The rearrangement uses TRBV25-1 and TRBJ1-4; D is uncertain. Looked up from germline, CDR1 is MGHDK and CDR2 is SYGVNS. Trimming stripped 0 bases from V and 4 bases from J, with 6 bases between. There are 14 residues in the CDR3.

This chain uses TRBV7-7 with TRBJ2-2, with 8 bases aligning to TRBD1. This CDR3 region has 15 residues. CDR1 is SSHAT and CDR2 is FNYEAQ in the germline V gene (reference sequence). V was pared by 5 bases and J by 6 bases, with 8 bases of the junction left unmatched. The CDR3 loop is CASSHRTGKPGELFF. The CDR3 coding sequence is TGTGCCAGCAGCCACCGGACAGGGAAGCCCGGGGAGCTGTTTTTT.

The chain recombines TRBV5-5 with TRBJ2-7; D is perhaps TRBD1 (6 bases). Germline V gene data show CDR1 as SGHKS and CDR2 as YYEKEE (reference sequence). V lost 5 bases and J 2 bases, leaving 14 bases between the germline ends. The length of the CDR3 is 14 residues. The CDR3 DNA follows: TGTGCCAGCAGTTCCAACAGGGTCCCCTACGAGCAGTACTTC. The encoded protein is CASSSNRVPYEQYF. Variable domain in full (rest from reference TRBV5-5 and TRBJ2-7): DAGVTQSPTHLIKTRGQQVTLRCSPISGHKSVSWYQQVLGQGPQFIFQYYEKEERGRGNFPDRFSARQFPNYSSELNVNALLLGDSALYLCASSSNRVPYEQYFGPGTRLTVT.

The CDR3 is CASTLGGGRQETQYF. CDR3 bases: TGCGCCAGCACCCTGGGCGGGGGGCGCCAAGAGACCCAGTACTTC. This chain joins TRBV5-1 and TRBJ2-5, with 8 bases that match TRBD2. Losses at the gene ends were 6 bases for V and 1 base for J; bases not matched to a gene: 8. Germline CDR1 reads SGHRS; CDR2 reads YFSETQ. This CDR3 contains 15 residues.

The rearrangement uses TRBV6-1 and TRBJ1-2, with D maybe TRBD1 (5 bases). Deletions cut 10 bases from V and 1 base from J, with 13 bases between. Germline CDR1 reads MNHNS; CDR2 reads SASEGT. This CDR3 comprises 13 residues. This CDR3 is CATRTGGNYGYTF. CDR3 nucleotide sequence: TGTGCCACACGGACCGGGGGTAACTATGGCTACACCTTC.

The rearrangement uses TRBV10-3 and TRBJ1-1, with 9 bases that match TRBD1. Germline V lookup: CDR1 ENHRY, CDR2 SYGVKD. The CDR3 loop spans 13 amino acids. V was pared by 7 bases and J by 3 bases, with 3 bases of the junction left unmatched. The DNA for the CDR3 is TGTGCCATCAACCGACAGGGGGACACTGAAGCTTTCTTT. Translation gives CAINRQGDTEAFF.

This chain links TRBV7-2 with TRBJ1-1, with 7 positions matching TRBD1. Per germline, CDR1 SGHTA and CDR2 FQGNSA. The CDR3 is made up of 14 amino acids. V trimming: 5 bases; J trimming: 10 bases; junction bases outside the gene matches: 13. CDR3 nucleotide sequence: TGTGCCAGCAGCCAAGATTTGACAGGGCGGGCAGCTTTCTTT. Its protein product is CASSQDLTGRAAFF.

This chain connects TRBV7-6 to TRBJ1-2; a possible D gene is TRBD1 (6 bases). From germline, CDR1 is SGHVS and CDR2 FNYEAQ. Trimming shortened V by 2 bases and J by 3 bases, and 16 bases separated the two germline ends. The CDR3 spans 16 residues. CDR3 sequence reads: CASSLCSDSPDYGYTF. The CDR3 DNA follows: TGTGCCAGCAGCTTATGTTCGGACAGTCCCGACTATGGCTACACCTTC.

The chain recombines TRBV7-3 with TRBJ2-3; D gene unclear. CDR3 size: 15 residues. Trimming shortened V by 0 bases and J by 6 bases, and 13 bases separated the two germline ends. CDR1 is SGHTA, CDR2 FQGTGA, per germline. This CDR3 is CASSLTGRLGDTQYF. CDR3 nucleotide sequence: TGTGCCAGCAGCTTAACAGGGCGGCTAGGGGATACGCAGTATTTT.

The DNA of the CDR3 is TGTGCCAGCAGTTCTACGGGACCAGAAGCTTTCTTT. This gives the protein CASSSTGPEAFF. The chain employs TRBV2 and TRBJ1-1; possible D gene TRBD1, 5 bases. This CDR3 is 12 amino acids long. CDR1 is SNHLY, CDR2 FYNNEI, per germline. Trimming removed 5 bases from V and 8 bases from J, with 12 bases in between.